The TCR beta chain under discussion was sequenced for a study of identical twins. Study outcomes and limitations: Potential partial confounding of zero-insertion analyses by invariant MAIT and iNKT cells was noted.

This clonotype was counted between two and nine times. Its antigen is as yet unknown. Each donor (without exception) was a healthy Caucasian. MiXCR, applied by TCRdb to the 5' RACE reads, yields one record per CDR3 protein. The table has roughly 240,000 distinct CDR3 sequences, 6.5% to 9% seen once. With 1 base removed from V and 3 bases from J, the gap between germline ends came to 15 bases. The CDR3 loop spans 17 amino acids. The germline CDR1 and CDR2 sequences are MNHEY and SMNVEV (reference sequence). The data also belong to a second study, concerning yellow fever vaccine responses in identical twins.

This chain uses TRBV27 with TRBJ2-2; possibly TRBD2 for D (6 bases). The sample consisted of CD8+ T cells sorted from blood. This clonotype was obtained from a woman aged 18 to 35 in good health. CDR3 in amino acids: CASSLWPFSGDTGELFF. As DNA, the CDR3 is TGTGCCAGCAGTTTATGGCCCTTCTCGGGAGACACCGGGGAGCTGTTTTTT.